Following are 30 T cell receptor beta chains from one sample sequenced in a study of blood T cells in healthy people across ages. Next came a second PCR, run for roughly 6 to 11 cycles, which used a sample-barcoded 5' primer along with a J-beta primer mix. Using its own MiXCR run on the 5' RACE reads, TCRdb lists one record per CDR3 protein. The sample comprises hundreds of thousands of distinct CDR3 sequences, under 30% of which are singletons, and around 2.9% rests with the top ten. These sequences were also reported in another study, on T cells of mothers and their children.

Sequenced input: blood. The origin of the receptors is a boy aged 5-17 years in good health.

The CDR3 sequence: CASSLIGRRRSTDTQYF. Here the CDR3 DNA reads TGTGCCAGCAGTTTAATCGGCCGGCGGCGGAGCACAGATACGCAGTATTTT. The rearrangement joins TRBV12-3 or TRBV12-4 to TRBJ2-3; D not resolved. The CDR3 totals 17 residues. Trimming took off 2 bases at V and 0 bases at J, with 15 bases between the two ends.

This clonotype has only a few counts. The rearrangement uses TRBV20-1 and TRBJ1-2; no firm D call. The V end was cut by 5 bases, the J end by 7 bases, with 11 bases between. This CDR3 spans 11 amino acids. Germline V lookup: CDR1 DFQATT, CDR2 SNEGSKA (reference sequence). The CDR3 DNA is TGCAGTGCTTTTAATCCTATTGGCTACACCTTC. The encoded protein is CSAFNPIGYTF.

This clonotype has only a few counts. This chain connects TRBV5-1 to TRBJ2-1; D remains unclear. In germline, CDR1 is SGHRS, CDR2 YFSETQ. The germline V and J ends were trimmed by 2 bases and 4 bases, with 13 bases remaining between them. This CDR3 is built from 15 residues. The CDR3 region has the DNA TGCGCCAGCAGCTTTCCACAGTCCCCGTACAATGAGCAGTTCTTC. This sequence encodes CASSFPQSPYNEQFF.

V and J are TRBV12-5 and TRBJ2-7, with 8 bases matching TRBD1. The V gene end was trimmed by 6 bases and the J gene end by 2 bases; junction bases not matched to a gene: 9. The germline V gene encodes CDR1 LGHNT and CDR2 FRNRAP. This CDR3 spans 15 amino acids. The CDR3 DNA reads as TGTGCTAGTGGGTCGACAGGGGAAGGTCCCTACGAGCAGTACTTC. Its protein product is CASGSTGEGPYEQYF. Full variable domain (remainder filled in from reference TRBV12-5 and TRBJ2-7): DARVTQTPRHKVTEMGQEVTMRCQPILGHNTVFWYRQTMMQGLELLAYFRNRAPLDDSGMPKDRFSAEMPDATLATLKIQPSEPRDSAVYFCASGSTGEGPYEQYFGPGTRLTVT.

This clonotype was detected only a few times. The gene calls are TRBV4-1 and TRBJ1-6; D remains ambiguous. V lost 2 bases and J lost 0, with 11 bases in between. The CDR3 is made up of 17 amino acids. Germline V gene lookup returns CDR1 MGHRA and CDR2 YSYEKL. CDR3 nucleotide sequence: TGCGCCAGCAGCCAATCCAGGTTACACTCCTATAATTCACCCCTCCACTTT. This encodes CASSQSRLHSYNSPLHF.

The chain joins TRBV3-1 to TRBJ2-3; 7 bases map to TRBD2. J gave up 2 bases and V 4 bases, and 9 bases lay outside the gene matches. The V gene's germline CDR1 is LGHDT and CDR2 YNNKEL (reference sequence). The CDR3 covers 16 residues. DNA for the CDR3: TGTGCCAGCAGCCCTTCCACTAGCGTCTACACAGATACGCAGTATTTT. Translated: CASSPSTSVYTDTQYF.

This clonotype has just a few counts. This chain links TRBV7-9 with TRBJ2-1; 8 bases match TRBD1. After removal of 4 bases from V and 10 bases from J, the junction contained 9 bases not matched to a gene. Germline V CDR1 and CDR2: SEHNR, FQNEAQ (reference sequence). CDR3 length: 14 amino acids. The CDR3 loop is CASSSRDRFGEQFF. As DNA, the CDR3 is TGTGCCAGCAGCTCTAGGGACAGGTTTGGCGAGCAGTTCTTC.

The table lists this clonotype with a few counts. A much bigger clone sits one base away, suggesting this may be a read error. Without the conserved terminal phenylalanine or tryptophan, this CDR3 likely stems from a read error. V usage is TRBV3-1 and J usage is TRBJ1-1, with D tentatively TRBD1 (5 bases). This CDR3 has 14 residues. V was clipped by 1 base and J by 5 bases, with 11 bases between them. Germline-derived CDR1 and CDR2 are LGHDT and YNNKEL (reference sequence). CDR3 nucleotides: TGTGCCAGCAGCCAAGGGCAGGGCGGGACTGAAGCTTTCTCT. Amino acids: CASSQGQGGTEAFS.

The table lists this clonotype with a few counts. The chain carries TRBV24-1 and TRBJ2-5; D might be TRBD1 or TRBD2, each matching 5 bases. The better agreement between TRBJ2-7 and the DNA end casts doubt on the J call. The CDR3 consists of 14 residues. Germline CDR1 is KGHDR and CDR2 is SFDVKD. CDR3 sequence reads: CATVAGGVWYEQYF. The CDR3 coding sequence is TGTGCCACCGTTGCTGGGGGAGTGTGGTACGAGCAGTACTTC.

This clonotype has just a few counts. The V gene is TRBV7-3, the J gene TRBJ1-2; 10 bases agree with TRBD1. CDR1 and CDR2 (germline): SGHTA, FQGTGA. Trimming took 5 bases from V and 8 from J; bases not matched to a gene: 11. This CDR3 is built from 15 residues. The CDR3 here is CASSIPGQGPQGYTF. CDR3 nucleotides: TGTGCCAGCAGCATACCGGGACAGGGGCCTCAGGGCTACACCTTC.

The V and J genes are TRBV7-8 and TRBJ2-4, with D unclear. The CDR3 totals 17 residues. Trimming stripped 4 bases from V and 0 bases from J, with 16 bases between. The germline gives CDR1 SGHVS, CDR2 FQNEAQ. CDR3 coding DNA: TGTGCCAGCAGCTCTCGGACCGAGCCCATAGCCAAAAACATTCAGTACTTC. Its protein is CASSSRTEPIAKNIQYF.

The chain is built from TRBV6-1 and TRBJ1-1, with D tentatively TRBD1 (5 bases). The CDR3 sequence is 14 residues long. Germline V gene lookup returns CDR1 MNHNS and CDR2 SASEGT. Deletions cut 6 bases from V and 4 bases from J, with 15 bases between. The DNA of the CDR3 is TGTGCCAGCAGGATGTTCCGGGGGGGCACTGAAGCTTTCTTT. This gives the protein CASRMFRGGTEAFF.

This clonotype was recorded a few times. J is TRBJ1-5 and V is TRBV16, with D possibly being TRBD1 (5 bases). V lost 2 bases, J lost 4 bases, and 12 bases lay in between. The CDR3 sequence is 15 residues long. CDR1 is KGHSY and CDR2 is FQNENV in the germline V gene. For the CDR3, the DNA is TGTGCCAGCAGCCAAACGGGACGGGAGAATCAGCCCCAGCATTTT. It codes for CASSQTGRENQPQHF. Together with reference TRBV16 and TRBJ1-5, the CDR3 gives the full variable domain: GEEVAQTPKHLVRGEGQKAKLYCAPIKGHSYVFWYQQVLKNEFKFLISFQNENVFDETGMPKERFSAKCLPNSPCSLEIQATKLEDSAVYFCASSQTGRENQPQHFGDGTRLSIL.

The chain employs TRBV18 and TRBJ2-6, with D possibly matching TRBD1 (5 bases). Germline V gene lookup returns CDR1 KGHSH and CDR2 LQKENI. Deletions cut 1 base from V and 3 bases from J, with 13 bases between. The CDR3 covers 17 residues. In DNA form, the CDR3 reads TGTGCCAGCTCACCACTAAGGGGTTCATTTGGGGCCAACGTCCTGACTTTC. Translated, it gives CASSPLRGSFGANVLTF.

V gene TRBV20-1 combines with J gene TRBJ1-1; no definite D call. The germline V gene has CDR1 DFQATT and CDR2 SNEGSKA (reference sequence). The CDR3 length is 13 residues. Deletions cut 5 bases from V and 9 bases from J, with 19 bases between. The CDR3 region has the DNA TGCAGTGCTCCGGACTCGAATCAGCCGAAAGCTTTCTTT. Residues: CSAPDSNQPKAFF.

The rearrangement links TRBV12-3 or TRBV12-4 to TRBJ2-2; D perhaps matches TRBD1 (6 bases). Between the trimmed V and J ends, which lost 6 bases and 1 base, there was a span of 12 bases. This CDR3 is 15 amino acids long. The CDR3 DNA sequence: TGTGCCAGCAGCCTCAGGGGACAGAACACCGGGGAGCTGTTTTTT. Its protein product is CASSLRGQNTGELFF.

This clonotype was counted only a few times. The chain links TRBV7-2 to TRBJ1-6; weak D call: TRBD1 (6 bases). Germline CDR1 reads SGHTA; CDR2 reads FQGNSA. Trimming left V 10 bases short and J 6 bases short, with 13 bases between. The CDR3 runs 13 residues. The CDR3 loop is CATTRQVNSPLHF. The CDR3 bases are TGTGCCACTACCAGACAGGTTAATTCACCCCTCCACTTT. Drawing the rest from reference TRBV7-2 and TRBJ1-6, the complete variable domain is GAGVSQSPSNKVTEKGKDVELRCDPISGHTALYWYRQSLGQGLEFLIYFQGNSAPDKSGLPSDRFSAERTGGSVSTLTIQRTQQEDSAVYLCATTRQVNSPLHFGNGTRLTVT.

The gene calls are TRBV7-2 and TRBJ1-4; D gene uncertain. Trimming cost V 5 bases and J 4 bases, with 20 bases left between them. Germline V gives CDR1 SGHTA, CDR2 FQGNSA. The CDR3 has 17 residues. The CDR3 is CASSLRAIGGLNEKLFF. The CDR3 region has the DNA TGTGCCAGCAGCCTTCGGGCCATTGGAGGGCTTAATGAAAAACTGTTTTTT.

In its sample, this clonotype was seen a few times. The junction does not match germline at one end; this may be a read error. This chain connects TRBV7-6 to TRBJ2-7, with D possibly called TRBD1 or TRBD2 (5 bases each). The CDR3 is 14 amino acids. Germline V gives CDR1 SGHVS, CDR2 FNYEAQ. The CDR3 nucleotides read TGTGCCAGCGGAAGGGACGGCCCGTCCTACAAGCAGTACTTC. Its translation: CASGRDGPSYKQYF.

The rearrangement uses TRBV10-3 and TRBJ1-1; D is undetermined. CDR3 length equals 13 residues. Germline loops: CDR1 ENHRY, CDR2 SYGVKD. Trimming removed 8 bases at V and 6 bases at J, with 16 bases between. The CDR3 spells CAISRTEGSEAFF. For the CDR3, the DNA is TGTGCCATCTCAAGGACCGAGGGATCTGAAGCTTTCTTT.

This clonotype was counted ten times or more. The genes are TRBV2 and TRBJ1-2; 9 positions agree with TRBD1. CDR1 is SNHLY and CDR2 is FYNNEI in the germline V gene. Unmatched junction bases numbered 9, after V lost 5 bases and J lost 8 bases. The CDR3 loop spans 14 amino acids. CDR3 amino acids: CASSPLTGGEGYTF. The CDR3, as DNA: TGTGCCAGCAGTCCTTTGACAGGGGGGGAAGGCTACACCTTC. Together with reference TRBV2 and TRBJ1-2, the CDR3 gives the full variable domain: EPEVTQTPSHQVTQMGQEVILRCVPISNHLYFYWYRQILGQKVEFLVSFYNNEISEKSEIFDDQFSVERPDGSNFTLKIRSTKLEDSAMYFCASSPLTGGEGYTFGSGTRLTVV.

There are a few counts of this clonotype. The gene calls are TRBV29-1 and TRBJ2-5, with 10 nucleotides matching TRBD1. This CDR3 has 14 amino acids. CDR1 SQVTM and CDR2 ANQGSEA come from the germline V gene. V lost 6 bases to trimming and J lost 5 bases; unmatched junction nucleotides: 9. The CDR3 DNA reads TGCAGCGTCTTTAGGACAGGGGGGATGGAGACCCAGTACTTC. Its translation is CSVFRTGGMETQYF.

This clonotype was seen at least ten times. The chain carries TRBV11-1 and TRBJ2-1; D gene ambiguous. V was cut by 1 base and J by 9 bases, with 10 bases left in between. CDR1 and CDR2 (germline): SGHAT, FQDESV (reference sequence). This CDR3 region has 13 residues. CDR3 sequence (DNA): TGTGCCAGCAGCTTAGTCGTTTTCAGTGAGCAGTTCTTC. It encodes CASSLVVFSEQFF.

The rearrangement links TRBV5-6 to TRBJ2-5, with a weak D call TRBD1 (6 bases). Trimming shortened V by 0 bases and J by 1 base, and 10 bases separated the two germline ends. The germline V gene encodes CDR1 SGHDT and CDR2 YYEEEE. The CDR3 runs 15 residues. The CDR3 spells CASSLDAGVQETQYF. In nucleotides, the CDR3 is TGTGCCAGCAGCTTGGATGCAGGGGTCCAAGAGACCCAGTACTTC. Full variable domain (rest looked up from reference TRBV5-6 and TRBJ2-5): DAGVTQSPTHLIKTRGQQVTLRCSPKSGHDTVSWYQQALGQGPQFIFQYYEEEERQRGNFPDRFSGHQFPNYSSELNVNALLLGDSALYLCASSLDAGVQETQYFGPGTRLLVL.

This rearrangement joins TRBV12-3 or TRBV12-4 to TRBJ2-1; D possibly corresponds to TRBD2 (7 bases). The CDR3 is 14 amino acids. The germline V and J ends were trimmed by 9 bases and 1 base, with 13 bases remaining between them. CDR3 nucleotides: TGTGCCAGTGGGGAGGGGGGGTCCTACAATGAGCAGTTCTTC. This encodes CASGEGGSYNEQFF.

The V gene is TRBV20-1, the J gene TRBJ2-4; TRBD1 or TRBD2 may be the D gene (5 bases each). Trimming left V 5 bases short and J 8 bases short, with 13 bases between. In germline, CDR1 is DFQATT, CDR2 SNEGSKA (reference sequence). This CDR3 contains 12 residues. CDR3 protein: CSAWTVGDIQYF. CDR3 DNA: TGCAGTGCTTGGACGGTGGGGGACATTCAGTACTTC.

This clonotype has just a few counts. The genes are TRBV7-8 and TRBJ1-4, with D perhaps TRBD1 (5 bases). This CDR3 contains 16 residues. Germline V CDR1 and CDR2: SGHVS, FQNEAQ. V lost 5 bases and J lost 6, with 19 bases in between. CDR3 DNA: TGTGCCAGCAGCCCCGTACGAGGGAGGGGACATGAAAAACTGTTTTTT. It encodes CASSPVRGRGHEKLFF.

The chain combines TRBV3-1 with TRBJ2-1; 8 bases agree with TRBD2. V lost 0 bases to trimming and J lost 4 bases; unmatched junction nucleotides: 8. Germline V gene lookup returns CDR1 LGHDT and CDR2 YNNKEL (reference sequence). This CDR3 comprises 17 residues. CDR3 protein: CASSQEAGGPSYNEQFF. The CDR3 nucleotides read TGTGCCAGCAGCCAAGAGGCGGGGGGCCCTTCATACAATGAGCAGTTCTTC.

V and J are TRBV10-3 and TRBJ1-1; D gene ambiguous. Trimming pared 2 bases from V and 2 bases from J, leaving 9 bases between. This CDR3 spans 14 amino acids. Germline-derived CDR1 and CDR2 are ENHRY and SYGVKD. CDR3 amino acids: CAISENKLNTEAFF. The CDR3 coding sequence is TGTGCCATCAGTGAGAACAAGCTCAACACTGAAGCTTTCTTT.

This clonotype was counted only a few times. This chain links TRBV20-1 with TRBJ2-7; 11 bases are a match to TRBD2. V was clipped by 3 bases and J by 4 bases; unmatched bases: 2. CDR3 length equals 13 residues. CDR1 is DFQATT and CDR2 is SNEGSKA in the germline V gene (reference sequence). CDR3: CSARTSGEYEQYF. The CDR3 nucleotides read TGCAGTGCTAGGACTAGCGGGGAGTACGAGCAGTACTTC.